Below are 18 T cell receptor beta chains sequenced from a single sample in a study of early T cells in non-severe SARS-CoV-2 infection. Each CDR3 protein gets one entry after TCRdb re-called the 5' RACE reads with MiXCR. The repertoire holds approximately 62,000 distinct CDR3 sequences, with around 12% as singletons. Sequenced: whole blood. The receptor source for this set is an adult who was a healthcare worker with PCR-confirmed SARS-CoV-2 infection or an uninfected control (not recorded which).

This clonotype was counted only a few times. The CDR3 region is CASSIEGRREFF. CDR3 DNA sequence: TGTGCCAGCAGCATAGAGGGTCGCCGGGAGTTCTTC. The gene calls are TRBV7-2 and TRBJ2-1; weak D call: TRBD2 (5 bases). The germline gives CDR1 SGHTA, CDR2 FQGNSA. The ends were cut back, 5 bases at V and 14 bases at J, with 16 bases in the middle. The CDR3 is 12 amino acids.

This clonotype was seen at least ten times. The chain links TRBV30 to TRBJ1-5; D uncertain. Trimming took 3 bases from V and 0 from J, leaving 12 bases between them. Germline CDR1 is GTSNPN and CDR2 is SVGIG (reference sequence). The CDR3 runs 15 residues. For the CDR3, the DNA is TGTGCCTGGAGCAAAGGGTCCGATAGCAATCAGCCCCAGCATTTT. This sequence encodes CAWSKGSDSNQPQHF.

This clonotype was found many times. The CDR3 DNA follows: TGTGCCAGCAGGGACACCTCTGGGGCCAACGTCCTGACTTTC. This gives the protein CASRDTSGANVLTF. The chain joins TRBV6-5 to TRBJ2-6; possible D gene TRBD1, 5 bases. This CDR3 is 14 amino acids long. Trimming cost V 6 bases and J 0 bases, with 6 bases left between them. CDR1 and CDR2 (germline): MNHEY, SVGAGI.

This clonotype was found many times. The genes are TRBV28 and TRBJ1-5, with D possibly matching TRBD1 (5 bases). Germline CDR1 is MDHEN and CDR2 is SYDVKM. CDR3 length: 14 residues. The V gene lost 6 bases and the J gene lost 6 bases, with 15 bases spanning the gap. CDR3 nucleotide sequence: TGTGCCAGCAGCACCCCCCGTGGGGGTCAGCCCCAGCATTTT. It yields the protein CASSTPRGGQPQHF.

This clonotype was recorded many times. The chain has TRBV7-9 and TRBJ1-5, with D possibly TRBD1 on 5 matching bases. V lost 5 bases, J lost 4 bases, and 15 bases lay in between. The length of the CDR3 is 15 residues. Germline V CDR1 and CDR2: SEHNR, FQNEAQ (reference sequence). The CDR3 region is CASSPPGALNQPQHF. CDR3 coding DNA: TGTGCCAGCAGCCCCCCCGGGGCCCTGAATCAGCCCCAGCATTTT. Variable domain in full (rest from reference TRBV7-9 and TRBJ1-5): DTGVSQNPRHKITKRGQNVTFRCDPISEHNRLYWYRQTLGQGPEFLTYFQNEAQLEKSRLLSDRFSAERPKGSFSTLEIQRTEQGDSAMYLCASSPPGALNQPQHFGDGTRLSIL.

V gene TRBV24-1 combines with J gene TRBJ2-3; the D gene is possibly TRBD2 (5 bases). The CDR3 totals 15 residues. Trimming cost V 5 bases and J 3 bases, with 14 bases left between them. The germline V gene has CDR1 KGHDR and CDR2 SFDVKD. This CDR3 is CATSGADEVTDTQYF. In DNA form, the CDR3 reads TGTGCCACCAGTGGAGCGGATGAGGTTACAGATACGCAGTATTTT.

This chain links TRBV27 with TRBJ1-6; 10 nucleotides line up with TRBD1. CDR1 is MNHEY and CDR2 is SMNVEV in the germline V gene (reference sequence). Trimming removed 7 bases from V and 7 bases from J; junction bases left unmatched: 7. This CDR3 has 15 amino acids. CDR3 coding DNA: TGTGCCAGCACCGGGGACAGGGGAAACAATTCACCCCTCCACTTT. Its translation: CASTGDRGNNSPLHF.

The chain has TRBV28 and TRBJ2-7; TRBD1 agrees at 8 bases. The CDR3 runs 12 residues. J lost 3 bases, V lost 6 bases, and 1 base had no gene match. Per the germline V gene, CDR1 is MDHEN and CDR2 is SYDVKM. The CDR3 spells CASRQGDYEQYF. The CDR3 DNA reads TGTGCCAGCAGACAGGGGGACTACGAGCAGTACTTC.

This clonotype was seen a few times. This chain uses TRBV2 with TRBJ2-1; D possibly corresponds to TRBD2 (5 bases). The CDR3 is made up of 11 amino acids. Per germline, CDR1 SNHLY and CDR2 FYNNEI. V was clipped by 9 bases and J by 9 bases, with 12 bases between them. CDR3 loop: CASTSGGEQFF. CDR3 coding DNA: TGTGCCAGTACAAGCGGAGGTGAGCAGTTCTTC.

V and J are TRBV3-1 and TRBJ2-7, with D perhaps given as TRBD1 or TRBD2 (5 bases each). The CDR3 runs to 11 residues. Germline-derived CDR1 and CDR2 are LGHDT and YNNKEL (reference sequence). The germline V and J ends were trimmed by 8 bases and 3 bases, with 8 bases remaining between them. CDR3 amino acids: CASQRGYEQYF. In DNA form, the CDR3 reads TGTGCCAGCCAGAGGGGCTACGAGCAGTACTTC.

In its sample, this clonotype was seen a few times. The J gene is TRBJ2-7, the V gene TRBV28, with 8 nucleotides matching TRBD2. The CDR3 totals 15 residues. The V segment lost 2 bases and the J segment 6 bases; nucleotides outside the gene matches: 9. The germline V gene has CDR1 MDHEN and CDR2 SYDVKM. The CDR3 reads CASSLPSGGAGEQYF. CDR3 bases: TGTGCCAGCAGTTTACCTTCGGGAGGGGCCGGCGAGCAGTACTTC.

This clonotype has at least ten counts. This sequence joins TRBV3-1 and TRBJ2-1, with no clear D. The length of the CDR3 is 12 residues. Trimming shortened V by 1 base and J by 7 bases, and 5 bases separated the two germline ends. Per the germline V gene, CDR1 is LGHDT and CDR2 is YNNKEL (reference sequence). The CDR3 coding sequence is TGTGCCAGCAGCCAAGCGGCTAATGAGCAGTTCTTC. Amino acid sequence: CASSQAANEQFF.

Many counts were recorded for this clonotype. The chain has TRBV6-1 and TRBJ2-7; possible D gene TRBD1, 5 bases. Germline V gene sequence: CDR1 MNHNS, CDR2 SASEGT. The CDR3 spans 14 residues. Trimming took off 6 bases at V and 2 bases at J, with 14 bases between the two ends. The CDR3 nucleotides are TGTGCCAGCAGGAGGCTACAGGAGACCTACGAGCAGTACTTC. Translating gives CASRRLQETYEQYF.

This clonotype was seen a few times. CDR3 in DNA: TGTGCCAGCAGCTTAGTCGGGGGGCAATACAATGAGCAGTTCTTC. Translating gives CASSLVGGQYNEQFF. The chain joins TRBV7-9 to TRBJ2-1, with D perhaps TRBD2 (7 bases). The germline CDR1 and CDR2 sequences are SEHNR and FQNEAQ (reference sequence). V lost 1 base and J lost 4, with 11 bases in between. The CDR3 has 15 amino acids.

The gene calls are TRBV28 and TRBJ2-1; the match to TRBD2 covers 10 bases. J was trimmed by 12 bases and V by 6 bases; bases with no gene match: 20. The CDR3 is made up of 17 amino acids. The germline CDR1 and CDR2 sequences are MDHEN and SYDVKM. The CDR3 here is CASSRTPEREGTARQFF. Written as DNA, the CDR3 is TGTGCCAGCAGCCGTACCCCTGAGCGGGAGGGCACGGCTAGGCAGTTCTTC. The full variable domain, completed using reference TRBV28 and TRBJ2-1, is DVKVTQSSRYLVKRTGEKVFLECVQDMDHENMFWYRQDPGLGLRLIYFSYDVKMKEKGDIPEGYSVSREKKERFSLILESASTNQTSMYLCASSRTPEREGTARQFFGPGTRLTVL.

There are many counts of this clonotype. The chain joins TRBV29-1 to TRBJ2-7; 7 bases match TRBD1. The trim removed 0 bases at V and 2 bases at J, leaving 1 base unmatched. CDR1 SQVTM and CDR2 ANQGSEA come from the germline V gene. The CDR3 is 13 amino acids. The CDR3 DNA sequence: TGCAGCGTTGAAGAGGGACAGACCTACGAGCAGTACTTC. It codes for CSVEEGQTYEQYF.

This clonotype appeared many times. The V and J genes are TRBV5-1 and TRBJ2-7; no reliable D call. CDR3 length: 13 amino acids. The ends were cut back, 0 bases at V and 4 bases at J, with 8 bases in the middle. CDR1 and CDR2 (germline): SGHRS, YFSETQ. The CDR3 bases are TGCGCCAGCAGCTTGGTTGGTGTTTACGAGCAGTACTTC. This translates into CASSLVGVYEQYF.

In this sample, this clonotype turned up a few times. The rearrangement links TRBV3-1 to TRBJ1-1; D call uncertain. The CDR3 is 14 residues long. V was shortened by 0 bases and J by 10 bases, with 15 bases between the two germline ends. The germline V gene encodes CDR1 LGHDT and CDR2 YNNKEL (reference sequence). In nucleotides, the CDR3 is TGTGCCAGCAGCCAAGACTCGGTAGTGGTAGCAGCTTTCTTT. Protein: CASSQDSVVVAAFF.